The clone carrying this TCR beta chain has at least ten counts. Its antigen is as yet unknown. The sample belongs to a study of T-cell reconstitution after alpha-beta-depleted transplantation in children. CDR1 and CDR2 from the germline V gene are SEHNR and FQNEAQ (reference sequence). Trimming removed 1 base from V and 1 base from J, with 11 bases in between. The CDR3 runs 16 residues. It was with unique molecular identifiers that the TCRbeta library was prepared. TCRdb ran MiXCR on the PCR reads and lists one entry per CDR3 protein. The repertoire holds 250,000 to 300,000 distinct CDR3 sequences, with 10% as singletons. Overall study results and limits: Elevated TCRbeta diversity at day 60 was traced, in some patients, to surviving recipient T cells and thymic progenitors. By about two months after transplant, alpha-beta T cells reportedly arose from several hundred graft clones that had expanded. After one year, T-cell counts and TCRbeta diversity mostly came from new T cells.

The TCR sequence derives from a boy under three years old with acute myeloid leukemia, due to receive a stem cell transplant. The specimen comprised PBMCs, sampled before TCRalphabeta/CD19-depleted stem cell transplant. This rearrangement joins TRBV7-9 to TRBJ2-4, with D maybe TRBD1 (5 bases). The CDR3 sequence is CASSLVPGKAKNIQYF. CDR3 sequence (DNA): TGTGCCAGCAGCTTAGTCCCAGGGAAGGCCAAAAACATTCAGTACTTC.